This is a list of T cell receptor beta chains from one sample in a study of regulatory T cells in long-lasting Graves disease. Using its own MiXCR run on the multiplex PCR reads, TCRdb lists one record per CDR3 protein. The sample includes approximately 400,000 distinct CDR3 sequences, 23% of them seen just once. The sample was peripheral blood mononuclear cells (PBMCs), taken when the disease was refractory, from a patient treated with antithyroid drugs. Every receptor here comes from a female donor with Graves disease. CDR3s include the opening cysteine and the closing phenylalanine or tryptophan. D genes are given only for firm matches. The size entry is marked missing in some rows and otherwise reads once, few, many or a size class.

D	J	size	V	CDR3	DNA
TRBD1	TRBJ1-2	many	TRBV29-1	CSVELIVRTGGTYGYTF	TGCAGCGTTGAGTTGATAGTAAGGACAGGGGGGACCTATGGCTACACCTTC
NA	TRBJ1-1	NA	TRBV10-3	CAISAEGVNTEAFF	TGTGCCATCAGTGCGGAGGGTGTGAACACTGAAGCTTTCTTT
NA	TRBJ1-5	NA	TRBV20-1	CSAKNLEPVNQPQHF	TGCAGTGCCAAAAACCTGGAGCCAGTCAATCAGCCCCAGCATTTT
NA	TRBJ1-3	few	TRBV7-2	CASKQTVTGNTIYF	TGTGCCAGCAAGCAGACGGTAACTGGAAACACCATATATTTT
NA	TRBJ2-2	few	TRBV20-1	CSASVLSTGELFF	TGCAGTGCTAGTGTCCTAAGCACCGGGGAGCTGTTTTTT
NA	TRBJ2-2	NA	TRBV19	CASSILVASPGELFF	TGTGCCAGTAGTATTCTAGTGGCCTCTCCCGGGGAGCTGTTTTTT
NA	TRBJ2-7	NA	TRBV6-9	CASSLTLGSYEQYF	TGTGCCAGCAGTTTAACCCTGGGTTCCTACGAGCAGTACTTC
NA	TRBJ1-1	few	TRBV5-1	CASSQAAGLITEAFF	TGCGCCAGCAGTCAGGCCGCAGGGTTGATCACTGAAGCTTTCTTT
NA	TRBJ1-4	few	TRBV19	CASSISRGQTNEKLFF	TGTGCCAGTAGTATATCAAGGGGCCAGACTAATGAAAAACTGTTTTTT
TRBD1	TRBJ1-2	few	TRBV5-1	CASSESPGTGGGYGYTF	TGCGCCAGCAGCGAAAGCCCCGGGACAGGGGGCGGATATGGCTACACCTTC
NA	TRBJ2-5	many	TRBV24-1	CATTSGPPRETQYF	TGTGCCACCACGTCGGGACCCCCAAGGGAGACCCAGTACTTC
NA	TRBJ1-2	many	TRBV3-1	CASSQETGYGYTF	TGTGCCAGCAGCCAAGAGACAGGCTATGGCTACACCTTC
NA	TRBJ1-1	many	TRBV28	CASSLVTENTEAFF	TGTGCCAGCAGTTTAGTCACGGAAAACACTGAAGCTTTCTTT
TRBD1	TRBJ1-6	NA	TRBV7-9	CASSLTSGGGSSPLHF	TGTGCCAGCAGCTTAACCTCAGGGGGTGGTAGTTCACCCCTCCACTTT
TRBD1	TRBJ2-5	many	TRBV6-1	CASRPAGRGPGETQYF	TGTGCCAGCAGACCGGCGGGCAGGGGGCCTGGAGAGACCCAGTACTTC
NA	TRBJ2-7	NA	TRBV12-3/TRBV12-4	CASSFGGVSYEQYF	TGTGCCAGCAGTTTCGGCGGAGTCTCCTACGAGCAGTACTTC
NA	TRBJ2-5	NA	TRBV5-1	CASSWMGERVETQYF	TGCGCCAGCAGCTGGATGGGGGAAAGGGTGGAGACCCAGTACTTC
NA	TRBJ1-6	NA	TRBV9	CASSVATGNSPLHF	TGTGCCAGCAGCGTAGCTACAGGGAATTCACCCCTCCACTTT
NA	TRBJ2-2	NA	TRBV5-1	CASSQDFATSNTGELFF	TGCGCCAGCAGCCAAGATTTCGCGACTTCGAACACCGGGGAGCTGTTTTTT
TRBD2	TRBJ2-7	many	TRBV6-2/TRBV6-3	CASSYGLAPLIAYEQYF	TGTGCCAGCAGTTACGGACTAGCGCCCTTGATCGCCTACGAGCAGTACTTC
NA	TRBJ2-2	NA	TRBV30	CAWSVQPYTGELFF	TGTGCCTGGAGTGTACAGCCCTACACCGGGGAGCTGTTTTTT
NA	TRBJ2-2	few	TRBV30	CARANTGELFF	TGTGCCAGAGCGAACACCGGGGAGCTGTTTTTT
NA	TRBJ2-7	many	TRBV2	CASSGDRTYEQYF	TGTGCCAGCAGCGGGGACCGAACTTACGAGCAGTACTTC
TRBD1	TRBJ1-2	few	TRBV7-2	CASSLSGQGAPYTF	TGTGCCAGCAGCTTAAGCGGACAGGGCGCCCCTTACACCTTC
TRBD1	TRBJ1-5	NA	TRBV28	CASSSEDRAFLYF	TGTGCCAGCAGTTCCGAGGACAGGGCTTTTTTGTATTTT
NA	TRBJ2-5	few	TRBV25-1	CASSVMGREQETQYF	TGTGCCAGCAGCGTGATGGGCAGGGAACAGGAGACCCAGTACTTC
NA	TRBJ1-6	NA	TRBV12-3/TRBV12-4	CASSFPGGFLHF	TGTGCCAGCAGTTTCCCCGGGGGGTTCCTCCACTTT